Each of the 32 T cell receptor beta chains below was sequenced from the same sample in a study of regulatory T cells in long-lasting Graves disease. Documented time point: persistent/refractory GD, antithyroid drugs over 5 years with positive TRAb. From RNA extracted from PBMCs, the TCR library was made. The TCR beta library used iRepertoire HTBI primers with Arm-PCR amplification of CDR3. MiXCR, run by TCRdb on the multiplex PCR reads, gives a single entry per CDR3 protein. The sample holds 600,000 to 800,000 distinct CDR3 sequences, around 30% seen once. Sequenced material: peripheral blood mononuclear cells (PBMCs), taken when the disease was refractory, from a patient treated with antithyroid drugs. These receptors all come from a female donor with Graves disease.

This clonotype was detected a few times. The V gene is TRBV10-1, the J gene TRBJ1-2; D is perhaps TRBD1 (6 bases). The CDR3 contains 16 residues. V lost 2 bases to trimming and J lost 4 bases, with 17 bases between them. In germline, CDR1 is WNHNN, CDR2 SYGVQD (reference sequence). The DNA for the CDR3 is TGCGCCAGCAGTGAGGGACGGGGGCTCCTTCCCTATGGCTACACCTTC. Translating gives CASSEGRGLLPYGYTF.

This clonotype was picked up one time. V gene TRBV6-2 or TRBV6-3 combines with J gene TRBJ1-5, with 7 bases aligning to TRBD1. The V segment lost 5 bases and the J segment 6 bases; nucleotides outside the gene matches: 19. The CDR3 is 18 residues long. Germline CDR1 is MNHEY and CDR2 is SVGEGT. The CDR3 here is CASSPTTHRGHRPQPQHF. CDR3 sequence (DNA): TGTGCCAGCAGTCCTACAACCCACAGGGGCCACCGCCCTCAGCCCCAGCATTTT.

On this clonotype itself: This clone may be a read error of a much larger clone one base away. The rearrangement uses TRBV28 and TRBJ1-2; D is possibly TRBD1 (5 bases). CDR1 and CDR2 from the germline V gene are MDHEN and SYDVKM. This CDR3 spans 18 amino acids. Trimming removed 7 bases from V and 3 bases from J, with 27 bases in between. The CDR3 nucleotides read TGTGCCAGCAATTTCCCCCTCGGGCTAGGGGTTGGGGACTATGGCTACACCTTC. It is translated as CASNFPLGLGVGDYGYTF.

This chain connects TRBV12-5 to TRBJ1-6; D unclear. The CDR3 extends over 15 amino acids. The germline V gene encodes CDR1 LGHNT and CDR2 FRNRAP. Trimming removed 6 bases from V and 6 bases from J, with 15 bases in between. DNA of the CDR3: TGTGCTAGTGGCTCGGAGGATCTCCCTAATTCACCCCTCCACTTT. Its translation is CASGSEDLPNSPLHF.

The chain has TRBV19 and TRBJ2-4, with 14 bases matching TRBD2. Germline V gene lookup returns CDR1 LNHDA and CDR2 SQIVND (reference sequence). CDR3 size: 20 residues. Trimming removed 5 bases from V and 5 bases from J; junction bases left unmatched: 17. For the CDR3, the DNA is TGTGCCAGTAGTTTAGGTCCCCGGACTAGCGGGAGGTCCACCGAAAACATTCAGTACTTC. Translation gives CASSLGPRTSGRSTENIQYF.

The J gene is TRBJ1-2, the V gene TRBV3-1; 8 bases match TRBD1. J was trimmed by 7 bases and V by 4 bases; bases with no gene match: 11. Germline CDR1 and CDR2: LGHDT and YNNKEL (reference sequence). The length of the CDR3 is 15 residues. CDR3 in amino acids: CASSPMDRAIGGYTF. DNA for the CDR3: TGTGCCAGCAGCCCAATGGACAGGGCCATTGGTGGCTACACCTTC. Using reference TRBV3-1 and TRBJ1-2 for the parts outside the CDR3, the full variable domain is DTAVSQTPKYLVTQMGNDKSIKCEQNLGHDTMYWYKQDSKKFLKIMFSYNNKELIINETVPNRFSPKSPDKAHLNLHINSLELGDSAVYFCASSPMDRAIGGYTFGSGTRLTVV.

This chain connects TRBV30 to TRBJ2-2; no definite D call. CDR3 length: 13 residues. The V end was cut by 8 bases, the J end by 6 bases, with 16 bases between. Germline CDR1 GTSNPN, CDR2 SVGIG (reference sequence). The CDR3 spells CAGIETVPGELFF. The CDR3 coding sequence is TGTGCCGGAATTGAGACGGTACCCGGGGAGCTGTTTTTT.

This clonotype has a handful of counts. The rearrangement joins TRBV2 to TRBJ2-2, with 8 bases that match TRBD1. Looked up from germline, CDR1 is SNHLY and CDR2 is FYNNEI. This CDR3 is 14 amino acids long. V dropped 4 bases and J dropped 8; count of bases not matched to a gene: 6. Here the CDR3 DNA reads TGTGCCAGCAGTGTTTTACAGGGGGTGGGGGAGCTGTTTTTT. Translation: CASSVLQGVGELFF.

There are many counts of this clonotype. The rearrangement uses TRBV11-2 and TRBJ2-2; D possibly corresponds to TRBD2 (5 bases). In germline, CDR1 is SGHAT, CDR2 FQNNGV. Trimming took off 5 bases at V and 2 bases at J, with 12 bases between the two ends. This CDR3 is built from 15 residues. The CDR3 loop reads CASSTRTGNTGELFF. Written as DNA, the CDR3 is TGTGCCAGCAGCACGAGGACGGGAAACACCGGGGAGCTGTTTTTT.

With respect to this clonotype: One junction end disagrees with the germline gene, perhaps due to a read error. The chain joins TRBV2 to TRBJ2-5, with TRBD2 matching over 8 bases. The CDR3 consists of 16 residues. Per germline, CDR1 SNHLY and CDR2 FYNNEI. This CDR3 reads CASSSGSDWYQEAQYF. In DNA, the CDR3 is TGTGCCAGCAGTAGCGGGAGCGACTGGTATCAAGAGGCCCAGTACTTC.

This chain uses TRBV9 with TRBJ2-2; the D call may be TRBD1 or TRBD2 (5 bases each). Germline V CDR1 and CDR2: SGDLS, YYNGEE. This CDR3 spans 15 amino acids. Trimming pared 4 bases from V and 4 bases from J, leaving 14 bases between. In DNA form, the CDR3 reads TGTGCCAGCAGCCCCCGGGGCGGATTCACCGGGGAGCTGTTTTTT. Translated: CASSPRGGFTGELFF.

The chain employs TRBV19 and TRBJ1-2; D is perhaps TRBD1 (6 bases). Germline V CDR1 and CDR2: LNHDA, SQIVND (reference sequence). V was clipped by 8 bases and J by 6 bases, with 22 bases between them. The CDR3 runs 15 residues. The CDR3 DNA sequence: TGTGCCAGTGTGGCCGACAGGAATTCGATTAATGGCTACACCTTC. Residues: CASVADRNSINGYTF.

This chain uses TRBV5-6 with TRBJ2-2; D gene ambiguous. The V end was cut by 0 bases, the J end by 4 bases, with 13 bases between. Per the germline V gene, CDR1 is SGHDT and CDR2 is YYEEEE. The CDR3 is 16 amino acids. In nucleotides, the CDR3 is TGTGCCAGCAGCTTGGAACTGCAGGCTAGCACCGGGGAGCTGTTTTTT. Amino acids: CASSLELQASTGELFF.

The chain uses TRBV4-1 and TRBJ1-2, with D possibly matching TRBD1 (6 bases). V shed 3 bases and J shed 1 base, with 21 bases lying between them. The CDR3 spans 18 residues. CDR1 is MGHRA and CDR2 is YSYEKL in the germline V gene. DNA of the CDR3: TGCGCCAGCAGCCATCAAGGAAGGGGGGGAGGAGATAACTATGGCTACACCTTC. Translating it yields CASSHQGRGGGDNYGYTF.

The chain recombines TRBV28 with TRBJ1-5, with D tentatively TRBD1 (6 bases). This CDR3 contains 14 residues. The germline V gene has CDR1 MDHEN and CDR2 SYDVKM. Deletions cut 0 bases from V and 5 bases from J, with 8 bases between. The CDR3 region has the DNA TGTGCCAGCAGTTTATGGGGGGGCGATCAGCCCCAGCATTTT. This gives the protein CASSLWGGDQPQHF.

A few counts support this clonotype. V usage is TRBV13 and J usage is TRBJ2-5; TRBD1 might be the D (6 bases). The germline CDR1 and CDR2 sequences are PRHDT and FYEKMQ (reference sequence). The CDR3 totals 13 residues. Trimming pared 1 base from V and 6 bases from J, leaving 9 bases between. CDR3 loop: CASSLAQGKTQYF. The CDR3 bases are TGTGCCAGCAGCTTAGCACAGGGAAAGACCCAGTACTTC. Combining the CDR3 with reference TRBV13 and TRBJ2-5 gives the whole variable domain AAGVIQSPRHLIKEKRETATLKCYPIPRHDTVYWYQQGPGQDPQFLISFYEKMQSDKGSIPDRFSAQQFSDYHSELNMSSLELGDSALYFCASSLAQGKTQYFGPGTRLLVL.

J is TRBJ2-1 and V is TRBV6-1; no firm D call. The V gene lost 6 bases and the J gene lost 5 bases, with 17 bases spanning the gap. CDR3 length: 15 residues. From germline, CDR1 is MNHNS and CDR2 SASEGT. The CDR3 DNA is TGTGCCAGCAGACTCGAGTGGCTACCTAACAATGAGCAGTTCTTC. Translation gives CASRLEWLPNNEQFF.

This CDR3 reads CASRTTGGWNSPLHF. For the CDR3, the DNA is TGTGCCAGCAGGACGACAGGGGGCTGGAATTCACCCCTCCACTTT. This sequence joins TRBV2 and TRBJ1-6; TRBD1 matches at 10 bases. Germline assignment: CDR1 SNHLY and CDR2 FYNNEI. The CDR3 extends over 15 amino acids. With 6 bases clipped from V and 7 bases from J, the junction kept 6 bases outside the gene matches.

The chain employs TRBV6-2 or TRBV6-3 and TRBJ2-3; D is uncertain. Germline values: CDR1 MNHEY, CDR2 SVGEGT. Deletions cut 0 bases from V and 4 bases from J, with 8 bases between. The CDR3 is 14 residues long. The CDR3 nucleotides are TGTGCCAGCAGTTACTCGAGGTTCCCAGATACGCAGTATTTT. This encodes CASSYSRFPDTQYF.

The chain joins TRBV7-3 to TRBJ1-1; D may be TRBD1 (6 bases). Trimming removed 5 bases from V and 4 bases from J, with 11 bases in between. The CDR3 totals 13 residues. Per germline, CDR1 SGHTA and CDR2 FQGTGA. DNA of the CDR3: TGTGCCAGCAGCCCCTACAGGGTCACTGAAGCTTTCTTT. Its protein product is CASSPYRVTEAFF.

As concerns this clonotype: Since the CDR3 does not end with the conserved phenylalanine or tryptophan, this likely comes from a read error. The chain recombines TRBV6-2 or TRBV6-3 with TRBJ2-2; 12 bases map to TRBD2. Trimming removed 4 bases from V and 5 bases from J; junction bases left unmatched: 8. Looked up from germline, CDR1 is MNHEY and CDR2 is SVGEGT. The CDR3 covers 17 residues. CDR3 sequence (DNA): TGTGCCAGCAGTTCTCTAGCGGGAGGGCCTAGGACCGGGGAGCTGTTTCTT. This translates into CASSSLAGGPRTGELFL.

This clonotype was seen only a few times. This chain links TRBV12-5 with TRBJ2-5, with a tentative D call TRBD1 (5 bases). CDR1 and CDR2 (germline): LGHNT, FRNRAP. Trimming left V 1 base short and J 4 bases short, with 7 bases between. This CDR3 contains 13 residues. CDR3 loop: CASGLDRRETQYF. The CDR3 DNA is TGTGCTAGTGGTTTGGACAGGCGAGAGACCCAGTACTTC. The full variable domain, in which reference TRBV12-5 and TRBJ2-5 provide the parts outside the CDR3, is DARVTQTPRHKVTEMGQEVTMRCQPILGHNTVFWYRQTMMQGLELLAYFRNRAPLDDSGMPKDRFSAEMPDATLATLKIQPSEPRDSAVYFCASGLDRRETQYFGPGTRLLVL.

The chain uses TRBV30 and TRBJ2-7; 9 bases fit TRBD1. This CDR3 is built from 13 residues. Germline values: CDR1 GTSNPN, CDR2 SVGIG (reference sequence). With 3 bases clipped from V and 7 bases from J, the junction kept 7 bases outside the gene matches. This CDR3 reads CAWSAGTGSEQYF. In DNA form, the CDR3 reads TGTGCCTGGAGCGCCGGGACAGGGAGTGAGCAGTACTTC.

This clonotype turned up a few times. V is TRBV20-1 and J is TRBJ2-5; 9 bases are shared with TRBD2. The CDR3 consists of 14 residues. The germline V gene has CDR1 DFQATT and CDR2 SNEGSKA (reference sequence). Trimming cost V 2 bases and J 5 bases; bases outside gene matches: 6. This CDR3 is CSARPSGVWETQYF. Here the CDR3 DNA reads TGCAGTGCTAGACCTAGCGGGGTCTGGGAGACCCAGTACTTC.

This clonotype was counted many times. V and J are TRBV11-1 and TRBJ1-2; D uncertain. This CDR3 is 13 amino acids long. V was shortened by 5 bases and J by 5 bases, with 12 bases between the two germline ends. The germline CDR1 and CDR2 sequences are SGHAT and FQDESV (reference sequence). The CDR3 region has the DNA TGTGCCAGCAGCGCCGCAGCGGGATATGGCTACACCTTC. Translation: CASSAAAGYGYTF.

This clonotype was counted at least ten times. J is TRBJ2-5 and V is TRBV6-1; 10 bases are a match to TRBD2. J gave up 1 base and V 6 bases, and 5 bases lay outside the gene matches. Germline assignment: CDR1 MNHNS and CDR2 SASEGT. There are 15 residues in the CDR3. CDR3 protein: CASRLTSGLQETQYF. The CDR3 DNA reads TGTGCCAGCAGGCTGACTAGCGGGCTCCAAGAGACCCAGTACTTC.

This clonotype has just a few counts. The V gene is TRBV11-2, the J gene TRBJ2-7, with 9 nucleotides matching TRBD1. CDR1 and CDR2 (germline): SGHAT, FQNNGV. The ends lost 5 bases at V and 6 bases at J; junction bases unmatched: 11. The CDR3 is 15 residues long. The DNA for the CDR3 is TGTGCCAGCAGCCCCGACGGGACAGGGTTTGGCGAGCAGTACTTC. Translating it yields CASSPDGTGFGEQYF.

This rearrangement joins TRBV11-2 to TRBJ2-2; D is perhaps TRBD1 (6 bases). Germline assignment: CDR1 SGHAT and CDR2 FQNNGV. V lost 1 base, J lost 5 bases, and 14 bases lay in between. This CDR3 has 16 amino acids. The CDR3 coding sequence is TGTGCCAGCAGCTTAGGAGTGGGCAGGGGAACCGGGGAGCTGTTTTTT. Protein: CASSLGVGRGTGELFF.

The J gene is TRBJ2-7, the V gene TRBV7-2, with a weak D call TRBD1 (5 bases). There are 15 residues in the CDR3. Germline loops: CDR1 SGHTA, CDR2 FQGNSA. The V end was cut by 5 bases, the J end by 7 bases, with 21 bases between. CDR3 protein: CASSPGLGNPREQYF. The CDR3 nucleotides read TGTGCCAGCAGCCCAGGGCTGGGAAACCCCCGAGAGCAGTACTTC. The full variable domain, its missing parts supplied by reference TRBV7-2 and TRBJ2-7, is GAGVSQSPSNKVTEKGKDVELRCDPISGHTALYWYRQSLGQGLEFLIYFQGNSAPDKSGLPSDRFSAERTGGSVSTLTIQRTQQEDSAVYLCASSPGLGNPREQYFGPGTRLTVT.

The chain joins TRBV2 to TRBJ2-7; weak D call: TRBD2 (6 bases). This CDR3 has 13 residues. The ends were cut back, 4 bases at V and 3 bases at J, with 10 bases in the middle. Germline CDR1 and CDR2: SNHLY and FYNNEI. The CDR3 loop is CASSVGGNYEQYF. The CDR3 DNA is TGTGCCAGCAGTGTTGGCGGGAACTACGAGCAGTACTTC.

Remarks on this clonotype: A much larger clone differs by one base, so this may be a read error. The J gene is TRBJ1-2, the V gene TRBV12-3 or TRBV12-4; D ambiguous. The CDR3 loop spans 13 amino acids. V was cut by 4 bases and J by 4 bases, with 10 bases left in between. In nucleotides, the CDR3 is TGTGCCAGCAGTTCAACCTACCTCTATGGCTACACCTTC. Residues: CASSSTYLYGYTF.

This clonotype was observed a handful of times. Germline is not matched at one junction end, which may reflect a read error. V usage is TRBV6-2 or TRBV6-3 and J usage is TRBJ2-7; tentatively, D is TRBD1 or TRBD2 (5 bases each). The V gene's germline CDR1 is MNHEY and CDR2 SVGEGT. The length of the CDR3 is 14 residues. The CDR3 protein is CANSHSGRSDEQYF. In nucleotides, the CDR3 is TGTGCCAACAGTCATTCGGGACGGAGCGACGAGCAGTACTTC.